The TCR beta chain described here comes from a study of radiation and T cells in renal cell carcinoma. Overall study findings and caveats: Irradiated tumors had higher TCR clonality than control tumors.

The treatment was: treatment-naive control, cytoreductive nephrectomy. With respect to this clone: What it binds is unknown.

Measured with immunoSEQ multiplex PCR; TCRdb has only the in-frame clones, and not every one. The sample includes approximately 16,000 clones, approximately 56% seen only once; the top ten take 9.5% to 10%. The CDR3 has 14 amino acids. Trimming took off 2 bases at V and 3 bases at J, with 11 bases between the two ends. Germline-derived CDR1 and CDR2 are LNHNV and YYDKDF (reference sequence). The chain employs TRBV15 and TRBJ2-7; perhaps TRBD1 as D (5 bases). This specimen consisted of tumor tissue, obtained from a patient whose treatment was nephrectomy without radiotherapy. The sequence was obtained from a man between 40 and 49 years old with renal cell carcinoma. CDR3 sequence (DNA): TGTGCCACCAGCAGATCGATAGGGGACTACGAGCAGTACTTC. Its translation: CATSRSIGDYEQYF.